These 26 T cell receptor beta chains share one sample of origin, sequenced in a study of blood T cell repertoires in COVID-19. Repertoires were generated with immunoSEQ multiplex PCR, while TCRdb's copy carries only in-frame clones and drops some. The table includes about 260,000 clones, 70% to 90% detected once. The sequenced sample consisted of PBMCs or T cells enriched from blood (not recorded which). The receptors here all came from a man aged 50 to 59 who had been exposed to COVID-19.

The genes are TRBV10-1 and TRBJ1-1; no definite D call. The CDR3 runs to 14 residues. Looked up from germline, CDR1 is WNHNN and CDR2 is SYGVQD (reference sequence). Trimming removed 4 bases at V and 5 bases at J, with 14 bases between. CDR3 nucleotides: TGCGCCAGCAGTGTCGGCTCCCGAGGAACTGAAGCTTTCTTT. Translated, it gives CASSVGSRGTEAFF.

The chain has TRBV6-5 and TRBJ1-2; no firm D call. The CDR3 has 14 amino acids. V dropped 6 bases and J dropped 4 bases, with 15 bases sitting between them. Germline CDR1 is MNHEY and CDR2 is SVGAGI. The CDR3 spells CASRTLSRGYGYTF. Here the CDR3 DNA reads TGTGCCAGCAGAACCCTTTCTCGGGGCTATGGCTACACCTTC.

This clone turned up a few times. The rearrangement joins TRBV7-3 to TRBJ2-5, with D possibly matching TRBD2 (6 bases). CDR3 size: 15 residues. Germline V gene lookup returns CDR1 SGHTA and CDR2 FQGTGA. Trimming took 5 bases from V and 0 from J, leaving 13 bases between them. The DNA for the CDR3 is TGTGCCAGCAGCCCGGGCGGGGTCTACCAAGAGACCCAGTACTTC. It yields the protein CASSPGGVYQETQYF.

The genes are TRBV5-1 and TRBJ2-1; TRBD2 matches at 7 bases. The CDR3 has 15 residues. Looked up from germline, CDR1 is SGHRS and CDR2 is YFSETQ. Trimming took 4 bases from V and 1 from J; bases not matched to a gene: 5. DNA of the CDR3: TGCGCCAGCAGCATATGGACTAGTTCCTACAATGAGCAGTTCTTC. Its translation is CASSIWTSSYNEQFF.

This clone showed up just once. The chain joins TRBV5-1 to TRBJ1-6, with D possibly being TRBD1 (6 bases). The CDR3 is 15 amino acids. Trimming removed 0 bases at V and 5 bases at J, with 9 bases between. CDR1 SGHRS and CDR2 YFSETQ come from the germline V gene. Here the CDR3 reads CASSLAGGDNSPLHF. The CDR3 DNA follows: TGCGCCAGCAGCTTGGCGGGGGGCGATAATTCACCCCTCCACTTT.

V is TRBV14 and J is TRBJ1-1; tentatively, D is TRBD1 (5 bases). The germline V gene has CDR1 SGHDN and CDR2 FVKESK. Between the trimmed V and J ends, which lost 1 base and 1 base, there was a span of 7 bases. This CDR3 comprises 14 residues. CDR3 region: CASSQAGKNTEAFF. DNA for the CDR3: TGTGCCAGCAGCCAAGCAGGGAAGAACACTGAAGCTTTCTTT.

There are a few counts of this clone. The chain couples TRBV6-5 to TRBJ2-7, with 8 positions matching TRBD2. Germline loops: CDR1 MNHEY, CDR2 SVGAGI. The CDR3 spans 13 residues. The trim removed 7 bases at V and 5 bases at J, leaving 7 bases unmatched. The CDR3 region has the DNA TGTGCCAGCAACCAAGCGGGGGTTAACGAGCAGTACTTC. This gives the protein CASNQAGVNEQYF.

The rearrangement joins TRBV11-2 to TRBJ1-5, with D hard to call. The CDR3 loop spans 12 amino acids. Per the germline V gene, CDR1 is SGHAT and CDR2 is FQNNGV. The V end lost 6 bases, the J end lost 7 bases, and 10 bases lay between the germline ends. The CDR3 is CASRWQEQPQHF. The DNA of the CDR3 is TGTGCCAGCAGATGGCAAGAACAGCCCCAGCATTTT. The full variable domain, with the rest looked up from reference TRBV11-2 and TRBJ1-5, is EAGVAQSPRYKIIEKRQSVAFWCNPISGHATLYWYQQILGQGPKLLIQFQNNGVVDDSQLPKDRFSAERLKGVDSTLKIQPAKLEDSAVYLCASRWQEQPQHFGDGTRLSIL.

This sequence joins TRBV6-6 and TRBJ2-2; the D gene is possibly TRBD1 (6 bases). The V and J ends lost 11 bases and 4 bases respectively, with 17 bases between them. Germline lookup yields CDR1 MNHNY and CDR2 SVGAGI (reference sequence). The CDR3 consists of 14 residues. Written as DNA, the CDR3 is TGTGCCTTAAATCAGGGGTCGGGCACCGGGGAGCTGTTTTTT. It encodes CALNQGSGTGELFF.

The CDR3 DNA follows: TGTGCCAGCAGCTTGAGTCGGGGGACTCAGCCCCAGCATTTT. Protein: CASSLSRGTQPQHF. The J gene is TRBJ1-5, the V gene TRBV5-8, with D possibly TRBD1 on 5 matching bases. Germline V CDR1 and CDR2: SGHTS, YDEGEE. V was pared by 1 base and J by 6 bases, with 11 bases between. This CDR3 is 14 amino acids long.

This rearrangement joins TRBV5-4 to TRBJ2-1; no firm D call. This CDR3 spans 15 amino acids. Germline V lookup: CDR1 SGHNT, CDR2 YYREEE (reference sequence). V was shortened by 0 bases and J by 1 base, with 8 bases between the two germline ends. In DNA, the CDR3 is TGTGCCAGCAGCTTGGGAGATTCTTCCTACAATGAGCAGTTCTTC. The encoded protein is CASSLGDSSYNEQFF. Complete variable domain (other parts from reference TRBV5-4 and TRBJ2-1): ETGVTQSPTHLIKTRGQQVTLRCSSQSGHNTVSWYQQALGQGPQFIFQYYREEENGRGNFPPRFSGLQFPNYSSELNVNALELDDSALYLCASSLGDSSYNEQFFGPGTRLTVL.

The V and J genes are TRBV12-3 or TRBV12-4 and TRBJ1-2; possible D gene TRBD1, 6 bases. The CDR3 consists of 13 residues. V lost 5 bases, J lost 4 bases, and 11 bases lay in between. CDR3 region: CASSLRQAYGYTF. CDR3 bases: TGTGCCAGCAGTCTACGACAGGCCTATGGCTACACCTTC.

The chain joins TRBV5-1 to TRBJ2-5; 7 positions match TRBD2. V gave up 0 bases and J gave up 2 bases; unmatched junction bases: 10. Germline CDR1 SGHRS, CDR2 YFSETQ. This CDR3 is 17 amino acids long. In DNA, the CDR3 is TGCGCCAGCAGCTTGGGGGCGGGAGTGAGCCCGCAAGAGACCCAGTACTTC. It is translated as CASSLGAGVSPQETQYF.

This clone was detected a few times. The genes are TRBV7-9 and TRBJ1-4; 10 nucleotides line up with TRBD1. This CDR3 is built from 13 residues. Germline lookup yields CDR1 SEHNR and CDR2 FQNEAQ (reference sequence). With V trimmed by 8 bases and J by 6 bases, 3 bases remained unmatched. CDR3 sequence reads: CASWTGGDEKLFF. The DNA for the CDR3 is TGTGCCAGCTGGACAGGGGGAGATGAAAAACTGTTTTTT. The complete variable domain, with remaining parts taken from reference TRBV7-9 and TRBJ1-4, reads DTGVSQNPRHKITKRGQNVTFRCDPISEHNRLYWYRQTLGQGPEFLTYFQNEAQLEKSRLLSDRFSAERPKGSFSTLEIQRTEQGDSAMYLCASWTGGDEKLFFGSGTQLSVL.

The J gene is TRBJ2-1, the V gene TRBV11-2; 10 bases fit TRBD2. The CDR3 runs 14 residues. V trimming: 5 bases; J trimming: 4 bases; junction bases outside the gene matches: 2. Germline CDR1 and CDR2: SGHAT and FQNNGV. CDR3 protein: CASSATSGYNEQFF. The CDR3 DNA reads TGTGCCAGCAGCGCGACTAGCGGGTACAATGAGCAGTTCTTC.

The J gene is TRBJ2-7, the V gene TRBV2; 7 bases are a match to TRBD1. The CDR3 is 17 amino acids. After removal of 1 base from V and 2 bases from J, the junction contained 11 bases not matched to a gene. Germline CDR1 and CDR2: SNHLY and FYNNEI. CDR3 region: CASSEVPETGLTYEQYV. The DNA of the CDR3 is TGTGCCAGCAGTGAAGTACCAGAGACAGGGTTAACCTACGAGCAGTACGTC.

In its sample, this clone was seen once. The genes are TRBV18 and TRBJ1-1, with a weak D call TRBD1 (6 bases). Germline loops: CDR1 KGHSH, CDR2 LQKENI. CDR3 length: 15 amino acids. V gave up 0 bases and J gave up 5 bases, with 13 bases separating them. CDR3 nucleotide sequence: TGTGCCAGCTCACCACCGAACAGGGTAAATACTGAAGCTTTCTTT. This codes for CASSPPNRVNTEAFF.

The chain joins TRBV5-1 to TRBJ1-1, with D possibly TRBD1 on 5 matching bases. CDR3 length equals 13 residues. Germline V gene lookup returns CDR1 SGHRS and CDR2 YFSETQ. V lost 6 bases and J 1 base, leaving 10 bases between the germline ends. In DNA, the CDR3 is TGCGCCAGCACCCAGGGAACGAACACTGAAGCTTTCTTT. As protein: CASTQGTNTEAFF. Drawing the rest from reference TRBV5-1 and TRBJ1-1, the complete variable domain is KAGVTQTPRYLIKTRGQQVTLSCSPISGHRSVSWYQQTPGQGLQFLFEYFSETQRNKGNFPGRFSGRQFSNSRSEMNVSTLELGDSALYLCASTQGTNTEAFFGQGTRLTVV.

The V call is TRBV19, the J call TRBJ2-1; D possibly corresponds to TRBD2 (5 bases). Germline assignment: CDR1 LNHDA and CDR2 SQIVND (reference sequence). The CDR3 is 18 amino acids. Trimming stripped 3 bases from V and 0 bases from J, with 18 bases between. CDR3 DNA sequence: TGTGCCAGTAGTATCGAACACTATAGCGCAAGCTCCTACAATGAGCAGTTCTTC. This sequence encodes CASSIEHYSASSYNEQFF.

The V gene is TRBV2, the J gene TRBJ2-2, with TRBD1 matching over 9 bases. Germline-derived CDR1 and CDR2 are SNHLY and FYNNEI. This CDR3 region has 16 residues. The ends lost 7 bases at V and 7 bases at J; junction bases unmatched: 13. CDR3 nucleotides: TGTGCCAGCATTCCGGGAGACAGGGGGAATTTCGGGGAGCTGTTTTTT. This sequence encodes CASIPGDRGNFGELFF.

The gene calls are TRBV5-1 and TRBJ2-5; 10 bases agree with TRBD2. This CDR3 is built from 18 residues. The junction had 12 bases not matched to a gene; V was cut back by 0 bases and J by 4 bases. From germline, CDR1 is SGHRS and CDR2 YFSETQ. The chain's CDR3 is CASSLGLAGVGLGETQYF. CDR3 sequence (DNA): TGCGCCAGCAGCTTGGGGCTAGCGGGAGTTGGCTTGGGAGAGACCCAGTACTTC.

With respect to this clone: Different DNA sequences within this sample yield the same CDR3. The genes are TRBV28 and TRBJ1-1; 8 nucleotides line up with TRBD1. CDR1 and CDR2 (germline): MDHEN, SYDVKM. J gave up 8 bases and V 3 bases, and 2 bases lay outside the gene matches. The CDR3 loop spans 12 amino acids. Here the CDR3 reads CASSLRQGEAFF. The CDR3 region has the DNA TGTGCCAGCAGTTTGCGACAGGGGGAAGCTTTCTTT.

The rearrangement links TRBV27 to TRBJ2-1; D perhaps matches TRBD2 (7 bases). The CDR3 runs 15 residues. CDR1 and CDR2 from the germline V gene are MNHEY and SMNVEV (reference sequence). V was shortened by 3 bases and J by 3 bases, with 12 bases between the two germline ends. The CDR3 reads CASSLGGGFYNEQFF. CDR3 nucleotides: TGTGCCAGCAGTTTGGGCGGGGGCTTCTACAATGAGCAGTTCTTC.

This chain joins TRBV11-3 and TRBJ2-1; TRBD2 aligns across 10 bases. The CDR3 is made up of 17 amino acids. After removal of 1 base from V and 4 bases from J, the junction contained 7 bases not matched to a gene. Germline-derived CDR1 and CDR2 are SGHNT and YENEEA. CDR3 DNA: TGTGCCAGCAGCTTAGTTGCTAGCGGGAGCGGGTACAATGAGCAGTTCTTC. Translating gives CASSLVASGSGYNEQFF.

The V gene is TRBV7-3, the J gene TRBJ2-2; 10 bases map to TRBD1. Trimming removed 0 bases from V and 3 bases from J; junction bases left unmatched: 10. Germline V gene sequence: CDR1 SGHTA, CDR2 FQGTGA. This CDR3 contains 19 residues. The CDR3 bases are TGTGCCAGCAGCTTAACCCCCCCAGGGACAGGGGCACACACCGGGGAGCTGTTTTTT. This codes for CASSLTPPGTGAHTGELFF.

The chain employs TRBV2 and TRBJ2-3, with D tentatively TRBD1 (6 bases). Germline V gives CDR1 SNHLY, CDR2 FYNNEI. With 5 bases removed from V and 3 bases from J, the gap between germline ends came to 12 bases. The CDR3 runs to 14 residues. The CDR3 loop reads CASSRAGATDTQYF. CDR3 coding DNA: TGTGCCAGCAGTCGGGCAGGGGCTACAGATACGCAGTATTTT.